This TCR beta chain was identified during a study of T cells in Graves' hyperthyroidism and ophthalmopathy. Study observations and caveats: A model of 13 V-J pairs discriminated ophthalmopathy from stable hyperthyroidism. Most expanded thyroid clonotypes above 0.001 recurred in blood.

From RNA transcripts, TCR beta CDR3 regions were amplified. The HTBI primer set drove a first-round RT-PCR of the TCR CDR3. TCRdb reprocessed the multiplex PCR reads via MiXCR and lists one record per CDR3 protein. The sample lists some 300,000 distinct CDR3 sequences, about an eighth occurring once. Stability of Graves' hyperthyroidism was defined as absent ophthalmopathy progression within 18 months. Uncontrolled infection, other autoimmune disease, pregnancy or lactation disqualified patients from enrolment. V gave up 5 bases and J gave up 4 bases, with 12 bases separating them. Germline CDR1 and CDR2: MDHEN and SYDVKM. The CDR3 contains 14 residues. This clonotype was picked up many times. Its matching antigen is unknown.

This TCR derives from a woman in her 40s with Graves' hyperthyroidism. The sequencing input was blood. This chain connects TRBV28 to TRBJ1-5; no firm D call. The CDR3 loop is CASSPWGINQPQHF. Written as DNA, the CDR3 is TGTGCCAGCAGTCCTTGGGGAATAAATCAGCCCCAGCATTTT.